These 10 T cell receptor beta chains were all obtained from the same sample, sequenced in a study of T cell changes during pregnancy in multiple sclerosis. Profiled with immunoSEQ multiplex PCR; TCRdb holds only in-frame clones, not every one. Among about 58,000 clones listed, about 92% were seen once. The sample here was CD8+ T cells from peripheral blood mononuclear cells, taken in the second trimester of pregnancy. Receptor source: a female donor with multiple sclerosis, enrolled in a pregnancy study.

The V gene is TRBV5-4, the J gene TRBJ2-1, with D possibly TRBD2 on 5 matching bases. The CDR3 has 13 amino acids. V was clipped by 0 bases and J by 8 bases, with 9 bases between them. Germline V gene data show CDR1 as SGHNT and CDR2 as YYREEE (reference sequence). CDR3 sequence (DNA): TGTGCCAGCAGCTTGGACAGCGGCGATGAGCAGTTCTTC. Residues: CASSLDSGDEQFF.

This clone showed up just once. This chain links TRBV9 with TRBJ2-7; D not certain. This CDR3 spans 13 amino acids. Germline assignment: CDR1 SGDLS and CDR2 YYNGEE. Deletions cut 0 bases from V and 2 bases from J, with 6 bases between. The DNA of the CDR3 is TGTGCCAGCAGCGTAGGTACAGCCTACGAGCAGTACTTC. This translates into CASSVGTAYEQYF.

This sequence joins TRBV4-1 and TRBJ2-1; possible D gene TRBD2, 6 bases. The CDR3 consists of 12 residues. The germline V gene has CDR1 MGHRA and CDR2 YSYEKL. V was clipped by 4 bases and J by 9 bases, with 10 bases between them. CDR3: CASSLGAGEQFF. Here the CDR3 DNA reads TGCGCCAGCAGCCTGGGAGCGGGTGAGCAGTTCTTC.

CDR3 in DNA: TGTGCCAGCAGTTCCGGAAACAGGAAGAGCACTGAAGCTTTCTTT. It encodes CASSSGNRKSTEAFF. J is TRBJ1-1 and V is TRBV27; D is possibly TRBD1 (5 bases). V was shortened by 4 bases and J by 4 bases, with 16 bases between the two germline ends. The length of the CDR3 is 15 residues. CDR1 MNHEY and CDR2 SMNVEV come from the germline V gene (reference sequence).

This clone showed up just once. V usage is TRBV6-1 and J usage is TRBJ1-4; D is unclear. V lost 2 bases to trimming and J lost 10 bases, with 11 bases between them. The CDR3 is 13 residues long. From germline, CDR1 is MNHNS and CDR2 SASEGT. CDR3 residues: CASSELGEIKLFF. The CDR3 nucleotides read TGTGCCAGCAGTGAACTGGGAGAAATAAAACTGTTTTTT.

In regard to this clone: An end of the junction differs from the germline gene, which may be a read error. The rearrangement joins TRBV7-6 to TRBJ1-6; 8 nucleotides match TRBD1. The CDR3 covers 15 residues. Germline V gives CDR1 SGHVS, CDR2 FNYEAQ. The CDR3 region is CASSLATRGRPPSDF. The CDR3 region has the DNA TGTGCCAGCAGCCTGGCAACCAGGGGGCGACCCCCTTCTGACTTT.

The chain couples TRBV2 to TRBJ2-1; 11 bases agree with TRBD2. V was pared by 7 bases and J by 6 bases, with 8 bases of the junction left unmatched. The CDR3 is made up of 15 amino acids. CDR1 and CDR2 from the germline V gene are SNHLY and FYNNEI. The CDR3 is CASKISGGAFNEQFF. The CDR3 DNA reads as TGTGCCAGCAAGATTAGCGGGGGGGCGTTCAATGAGCAGTTCTTC.

This chain connects TRBV5-4 to TRBJ2-7, with D possibly matching TRBD1 (5 bases). The V end was cut by 4 bases, the J end by 3 bases, with 14 bases between. The CDR3 loop spans 14 amino acids. The germline V gene encodes CDR1 SGHNT and CDR2 YYREEE (reference sequence). The CDR3 DNA reads as TGTGCCAGCAGCCGAGAAGACAGAGACTACGAGCAGTACTTC. Protein: CASSREDRDYEQYF.

The chain employs TRBV5-8 and TRBJ1-5; D call uncertain. The CDR3 loop spans 14 amino acids. Trimming took 4 bases from V and 1 from J, leaving 9 bases between them. Germline CDR1 reads SGHTS; CDR2 reads YDEGEE. The CDR3 reads CASSLGASNQPQHF. CDR3 DNA sequence: TGTGCCAGCAGCCTGGGCGCGAGCAATCAGCCCCAGCATTTT.

This chain joins TRBV27 and TRBJ1-2, with a possible D match to TRBD1 (6 bases). V dropped 5 bases and J dropped 3 bases, with 16 bases sitting between them. The length of the CDR3 is 15 residues. From germline, CDR1 is MNHEY and CDR2 SMNVEV (reference sequence). The DNA for the CDR3 is TGTGCCAGCAGTAAAGGGGGGGAGGGGGACTATGGCTACACCTTC. As protein: CASSKGGEGDYGYTF.